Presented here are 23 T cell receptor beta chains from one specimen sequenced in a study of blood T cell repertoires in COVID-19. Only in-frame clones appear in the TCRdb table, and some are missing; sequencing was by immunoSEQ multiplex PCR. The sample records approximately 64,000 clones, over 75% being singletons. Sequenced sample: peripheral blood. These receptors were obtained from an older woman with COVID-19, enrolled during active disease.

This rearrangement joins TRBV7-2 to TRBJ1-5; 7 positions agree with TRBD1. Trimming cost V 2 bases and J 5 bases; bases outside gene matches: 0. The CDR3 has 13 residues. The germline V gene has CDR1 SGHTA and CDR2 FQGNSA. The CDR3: CASSLTGDQPQHF. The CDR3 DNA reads TGTGCCAGCAGCTTAACAGGGGATCAGCCCCAGCATTTT.

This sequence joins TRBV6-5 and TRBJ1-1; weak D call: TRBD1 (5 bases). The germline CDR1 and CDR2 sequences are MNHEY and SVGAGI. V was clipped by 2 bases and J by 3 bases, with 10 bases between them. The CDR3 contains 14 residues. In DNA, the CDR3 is TGTGCCAGCAGTTACCGGACGACAGACACTGAAGCTTTCTTT. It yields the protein CASSYRTTDTEAFF.

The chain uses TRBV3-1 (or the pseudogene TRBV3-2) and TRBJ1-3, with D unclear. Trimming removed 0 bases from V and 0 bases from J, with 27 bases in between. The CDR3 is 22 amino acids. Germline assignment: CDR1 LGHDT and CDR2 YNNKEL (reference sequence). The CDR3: CASSQDLETFLGYLLSGNTIYF. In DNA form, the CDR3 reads TGTGCCAGCAGCCAAGATTTAGAGACATTTTTGGGCTATCTTCTCTCTGGAAACACCATATATTTT.

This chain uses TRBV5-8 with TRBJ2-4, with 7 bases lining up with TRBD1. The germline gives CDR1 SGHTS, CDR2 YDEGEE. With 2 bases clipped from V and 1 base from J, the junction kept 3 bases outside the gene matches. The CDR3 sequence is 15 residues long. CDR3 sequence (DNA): TGTGCCAGCAGCTTAACAGGGGAGGCCAAAAACATTCAGTACTTC. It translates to CASSLTGEAKNIQYF.

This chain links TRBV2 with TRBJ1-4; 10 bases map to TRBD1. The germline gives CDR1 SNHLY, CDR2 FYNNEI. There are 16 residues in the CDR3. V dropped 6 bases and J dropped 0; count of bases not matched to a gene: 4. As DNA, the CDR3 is TGTGCCAGCAGCTTGACAGGGGGCCCAACTAATGAAAAACTGTTTTTT. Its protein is CASSLTGGPTNEKLFF.

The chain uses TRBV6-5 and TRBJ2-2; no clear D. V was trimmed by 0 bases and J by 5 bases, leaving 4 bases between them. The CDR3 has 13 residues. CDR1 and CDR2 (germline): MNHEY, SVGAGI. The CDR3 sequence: CASSYSRTGELFF. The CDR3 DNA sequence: TGTGCCAGCAGTTACTCGAGAACCGGGGAGCTGTTTTTT.

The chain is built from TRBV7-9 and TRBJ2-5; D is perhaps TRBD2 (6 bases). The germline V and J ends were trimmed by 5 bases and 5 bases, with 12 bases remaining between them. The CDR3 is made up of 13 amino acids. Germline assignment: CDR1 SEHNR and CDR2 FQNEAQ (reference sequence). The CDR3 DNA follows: TGTGCCAGCAGCCAGGCGGGGTCCGAGACCCAGTACTTC. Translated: CASSQAGSETQYF.

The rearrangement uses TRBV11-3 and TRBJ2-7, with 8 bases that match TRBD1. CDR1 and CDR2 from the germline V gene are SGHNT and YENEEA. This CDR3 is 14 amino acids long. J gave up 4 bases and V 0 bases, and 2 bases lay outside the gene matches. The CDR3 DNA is TGTGCCAGCAGCTTAGAGGACAGGGCGTACGAGCAGTACTTC. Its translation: CASSLEDRAYEQYF.

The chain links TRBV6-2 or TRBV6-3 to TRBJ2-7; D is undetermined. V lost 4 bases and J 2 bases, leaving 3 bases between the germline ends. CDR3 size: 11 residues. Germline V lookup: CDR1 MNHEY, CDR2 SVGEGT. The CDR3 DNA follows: TGTGCCAGCAGTTCAACCTACGAGCAGTACTTC. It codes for CASSSTYEQYF.

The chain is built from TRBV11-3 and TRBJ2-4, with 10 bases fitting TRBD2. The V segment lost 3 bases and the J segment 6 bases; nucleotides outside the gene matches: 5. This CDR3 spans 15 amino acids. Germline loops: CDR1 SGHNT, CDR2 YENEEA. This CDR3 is CASSFTSGTVNIQYF. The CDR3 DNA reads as TGTGCCAGCAGCTTTACTAGCGGGACCGTAAACATTCAGTACTTC.

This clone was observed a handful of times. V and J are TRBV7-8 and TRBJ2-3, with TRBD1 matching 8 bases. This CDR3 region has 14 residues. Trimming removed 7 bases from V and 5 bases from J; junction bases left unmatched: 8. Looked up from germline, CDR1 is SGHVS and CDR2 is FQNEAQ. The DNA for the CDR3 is TGTGCCAGCATCCTATTGACAGGGGAAGATACGCAGTATTTT. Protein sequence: CASILLTGEDTQYF.

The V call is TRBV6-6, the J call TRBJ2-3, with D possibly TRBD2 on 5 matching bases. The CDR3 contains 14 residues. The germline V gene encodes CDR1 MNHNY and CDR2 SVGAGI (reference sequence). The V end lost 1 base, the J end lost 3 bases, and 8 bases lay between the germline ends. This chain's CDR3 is CASSYLLATDTQYF. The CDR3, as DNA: TGTGCCAGCAGTTACTTGCTAGCTACAGATACGCAGTATTTT.

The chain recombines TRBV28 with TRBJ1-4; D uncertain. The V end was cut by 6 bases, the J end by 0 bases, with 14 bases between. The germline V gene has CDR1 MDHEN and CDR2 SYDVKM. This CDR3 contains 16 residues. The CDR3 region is CASSRIHIATNEKLFF. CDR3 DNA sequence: TGTGCCAGCAGCAGGATCCATATTGCAACTAATGAAAAACTGTTTTTT.

CDR3: CASRNPGGTYGYTF. In DNA, the CDR3 is TGCGCCAGCAGAAACCCTGGTGGCACCTATGGCTACACCTTC. This chain links TRBV10-1 with TRBJ1-2; D unclear. Germline V CDR1 and CDR2: WNHNN, SYGVQD (reference sequence). The CDR3 extends over 14 amino acids. V shed 6 bases and J shed 4 bases, with 15 bases lying between them.

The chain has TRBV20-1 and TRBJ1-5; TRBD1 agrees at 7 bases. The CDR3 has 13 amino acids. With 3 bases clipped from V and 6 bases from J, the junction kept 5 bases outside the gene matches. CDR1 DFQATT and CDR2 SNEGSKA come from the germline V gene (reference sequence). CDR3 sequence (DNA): TGCAGTGCTAGTCAGGGGGGCAGTCAGCCCCAGCATTTT. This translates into CSASQGGSQPQHF.

The CDR3 DNA follows: TGTGCCAGCAGTTACGGCGGAAGTGAGCAGTTCTTC. This gives the protein CASSYGGSEQFF. The chain is built from TRBV6-5 and TRBJ2-1, with D unresolved. The V and J ends lost 2 bases and 9 bases respectively, with 8 bases between them. Per germline, CDR1 MNHEY and CDR2 SVGAGI. The CDR3 has 12 amino acids.

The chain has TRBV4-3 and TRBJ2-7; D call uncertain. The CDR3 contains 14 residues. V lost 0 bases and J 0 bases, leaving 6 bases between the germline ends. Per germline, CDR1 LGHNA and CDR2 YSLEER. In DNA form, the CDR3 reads TGCGCCAGCAGCCAAGATCGGTACTCCTACGAGCAGTACTTC. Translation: CASSQDRYSYEQYF.

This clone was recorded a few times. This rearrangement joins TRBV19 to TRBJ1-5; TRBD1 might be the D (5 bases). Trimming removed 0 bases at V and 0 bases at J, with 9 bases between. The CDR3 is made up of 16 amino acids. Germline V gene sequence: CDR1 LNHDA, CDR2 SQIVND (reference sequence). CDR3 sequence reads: CASSIESDISNQPQHF. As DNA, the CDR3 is TGTGCCAGTAGTATAGAGTCGGACATTAGCAATCAGCCCCAGCATTTT.

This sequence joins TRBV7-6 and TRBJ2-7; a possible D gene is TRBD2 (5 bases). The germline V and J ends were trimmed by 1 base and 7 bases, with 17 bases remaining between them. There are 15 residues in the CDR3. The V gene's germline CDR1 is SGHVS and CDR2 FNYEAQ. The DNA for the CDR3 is TGTGCCAGCAGCTTAGGGGGAGAGCCCCTGGGGGAGCAGTACTTC. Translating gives CASSLGGEPLGEQYF.

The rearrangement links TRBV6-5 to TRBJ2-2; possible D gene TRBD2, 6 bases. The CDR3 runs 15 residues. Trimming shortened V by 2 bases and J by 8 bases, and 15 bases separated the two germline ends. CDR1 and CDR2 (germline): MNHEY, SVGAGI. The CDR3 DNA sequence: TGTGCCAGCAGTTACGGCGGGGACGGCAGGGGGGAGCTGTTTTTT. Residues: CASSYGGDGRGELFF.

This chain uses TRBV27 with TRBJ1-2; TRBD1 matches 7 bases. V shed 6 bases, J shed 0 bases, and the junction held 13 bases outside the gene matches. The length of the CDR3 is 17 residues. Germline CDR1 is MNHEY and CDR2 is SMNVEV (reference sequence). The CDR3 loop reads CASSKSTGFLANYGYTF. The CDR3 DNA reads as TGTGCCAGCAGCAAATCGACAGGGTTCCTTGCTAACTATGGCTACACCTTC.

The CDR3 spells CASSPGQDFSYEQYF. Here the CDR3 DNA reads TGTGCCAGCTCACCTGGACAGGATTTCTCCTACGAGCAGTACTTC. The chain employs TRBV18 and TRBJ2-7, with TRBD1 matching over 7 bases. This CDR3 region has 15 residues. The germline gives CDR1 KGHSH, CDR2 LQKENI. V lost 3 bases to trimming and J lost 0 bases; unmatched junction nucleotides: 5.

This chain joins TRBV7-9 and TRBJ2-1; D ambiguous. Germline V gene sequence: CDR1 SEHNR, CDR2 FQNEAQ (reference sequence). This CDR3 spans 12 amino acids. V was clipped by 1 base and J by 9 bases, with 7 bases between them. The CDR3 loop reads CASSLEGGEQFF. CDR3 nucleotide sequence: TGTGCCAGCAGCTTAGAAGGCGGTGAGCAGTTCTTC.